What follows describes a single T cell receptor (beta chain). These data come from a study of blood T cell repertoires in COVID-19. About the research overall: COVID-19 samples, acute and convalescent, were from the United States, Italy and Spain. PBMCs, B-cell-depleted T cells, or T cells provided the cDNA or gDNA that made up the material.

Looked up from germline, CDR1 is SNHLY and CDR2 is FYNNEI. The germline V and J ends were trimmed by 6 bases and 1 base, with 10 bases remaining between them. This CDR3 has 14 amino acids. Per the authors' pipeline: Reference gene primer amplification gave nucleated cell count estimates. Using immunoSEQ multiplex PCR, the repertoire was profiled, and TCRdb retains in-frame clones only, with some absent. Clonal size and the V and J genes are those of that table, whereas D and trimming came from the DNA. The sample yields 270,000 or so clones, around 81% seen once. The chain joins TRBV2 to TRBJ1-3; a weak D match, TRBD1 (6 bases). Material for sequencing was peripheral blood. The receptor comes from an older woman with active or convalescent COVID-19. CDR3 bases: TGTGCCAGCAGGCAGGGGCTATCTGGAAACACCATATATTTT. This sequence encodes CASRQGLSGNTIYF.